This TCR beta chain is drawn from a study of response to subunit inactivated influenza vaccine (dated by TCRdb to 2017 to 2018). Study-level background: To follow how T cells responded to a trivalent subunit inactivated influenza vaccine, the researchers relied on deep quantitative profiling of the T cell receptor repertoire. Points the paper makes about the study in general: The authors proposed that each seasonal influenza vaccination may bring in only a limited number of new T cells.

This clonotype has ten or more counts. Its antigen specificity is not known. One base away there is no much larger clone; base qualities are not given. Germline trimming amounts to 5 bases on V and 4 bases on J, with 13 as the count of junction bases outside the gene matches. From the cysteine through the phenylalanine, the CDR3 covers 16 amino acids. CDR3 DNA only is kept here, 48 bases in frame from base 1. The library was prepared using RT-PCR. Sequencing took place on an Illumina HiSeq 2500. TCRdb reprocessing: public reads trimmed at Q25 with fastp, clones called with MiXCR, in-frame beta chains kept. Rows matching on CDR3 protein sequence are summarized as one entry with the most common DNA and genes. This sample comprises under 550,000 distinct CDR3 sequences, less than 7.5% of them detected only once. Of the sample, around 14% falls within the top ten clones.

This TCR derives from a man between 50 and 75 years old who received an inactivated influenza vaccine. Donor details come from another sample of the same person, matched by shared clones. The sequence links TRBV12-3 or TRBV12-4 to TRBJ2-7; 8 bases in between match TRBD2. The source was PBMCs from blood, collected about 24 months after vaccination. Here the CDR3 is given as CASSPSLSGSFYEQYF. The DNA sequence reads TGTGCCAGCAGTCCCTCCTTGAGCGGGAGCTTTTACGAGCAGTACTTC.